This T cell receptor beta chain was sequenced in a study of T-cell memory formation after mild COVID-19. Whole-study context: Among the donors, TCR clusters were largely specific to each donor. Notes on the study in general: While clones contracting from day 15 to 85 were balanced between CD4 and CD8, later expanders leaned CD4+. Contracting clones localized mainly to CM and EM when CD4+ and mainly to EMRA when CD8+. A subset of responding clones appeared in pre-infection memory, suggesting cross-reactive memory joined.

This clonotype turned up a few times. Its target is unknown. MiXCR was run by TCRdb on the 5' RACE reads, yielding one entry per CDR3 protein. In the table there are some 130,000 distinct CDR3 sequences, roughly 15% of which are singletons. Per germline, CDR1 LGHNA and CDR2 YNFKEQ. The ends lost 1 base at V and 0 bases at J; junction bases unmatched: 6. This CDR3 has 16 residues. This chain joins TRBV4-2 and TRBJ2-7, with 7 bases fitting TRBD1. Sequencing was carried out using PBMCs or a T cell subset sorted from them (not recorded which). This receptor was taken from an adult woman who had mild COVID-19 (a few samples of this study predate the infection). Cell type and time point are not known. CDR3 nucleotides: TGTGCCAGCAGCCAAGGACAGGGCCCCACCTCCTACGAGCAGTACTTC. Residues: CASSQGQGPTSYEQYF.